This T cell receptor (beta chain) was identified during a study of T-cell reconstitution after alpha-beta-depleted transplantation in children. It was with unique molecular identifiers that the TCRbeta library was prepared. One entry per CDR3 protein, called by TCRdb with MiXCR from the PCR reads. The sample has roughly 300,000 distinct CDR3 sequences; 9.9% are singletons. With V trimmed by 4 bases and J by 7 bases, 6 bases remained unmatched. The CDR3 length is 14 residues. CDR1 and CDR2 (germline): ENHRY, SYGVKD. The sequence was collected from a human donor who donated a stem cell graft to a child with SCID. The specimen comprised PBMCs from the stem cell graft donor, sampled from the stem cell graft. The rearrangement links TRBV10-3 to TRBJ1-2, with 10 positions matching TRBD1. CDR3 in DNA: TGTGCCATCAGTGGAGGGACAGGGGTTCTTGGCTACACCTTC. Residues: CAISGGTGVLGYTF.